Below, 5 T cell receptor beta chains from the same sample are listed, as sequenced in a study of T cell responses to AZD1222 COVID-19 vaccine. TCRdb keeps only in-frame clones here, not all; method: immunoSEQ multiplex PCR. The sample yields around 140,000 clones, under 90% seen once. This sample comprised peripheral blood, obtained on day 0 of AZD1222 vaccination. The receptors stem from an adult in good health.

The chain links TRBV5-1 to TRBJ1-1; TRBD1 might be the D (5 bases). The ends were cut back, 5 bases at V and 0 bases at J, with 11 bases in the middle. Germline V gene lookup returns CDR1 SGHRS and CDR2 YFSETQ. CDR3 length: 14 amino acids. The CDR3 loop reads CASSDSLMNTEAFF. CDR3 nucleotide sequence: TGCGCCAGCAGTGACAGTTTAATGAACACTGAAGCTTTCTTT.

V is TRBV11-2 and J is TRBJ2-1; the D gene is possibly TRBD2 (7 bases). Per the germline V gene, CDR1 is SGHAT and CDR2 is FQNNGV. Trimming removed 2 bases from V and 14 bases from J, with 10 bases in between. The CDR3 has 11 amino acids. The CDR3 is CASSLRGAKFF. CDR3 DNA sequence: TGTGCCAGCAGCTTACGGGGGGCGAAGTTCTTC.

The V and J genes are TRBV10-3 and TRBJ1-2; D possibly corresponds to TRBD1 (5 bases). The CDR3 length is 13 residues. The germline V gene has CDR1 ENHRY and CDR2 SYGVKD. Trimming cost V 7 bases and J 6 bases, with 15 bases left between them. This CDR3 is CAIMGGRSNGYTF. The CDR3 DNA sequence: TGTGCCATCATGGGGGGTCGATCTAATGGCTACACCTTC.

The DNA of the CDR3 is TGCGCCAGCAGCCCGGGACTAGCGGGGGGGTTCAGCTCCTACGAGCAGTACTTC. This sequence encodes CASSPGLAGGFSSYEQYF. This chain uses TRBV5-1 with TRBJ2-7; 16 positions match TRBD2. There are 18 residues in the CDR3. After removal of 4 bases from V and 0 bases from J, the junction contained 7 bases not matched to a gene. The germline CDR1 and CDR2 sequences are SGHRS and YFSETQ.

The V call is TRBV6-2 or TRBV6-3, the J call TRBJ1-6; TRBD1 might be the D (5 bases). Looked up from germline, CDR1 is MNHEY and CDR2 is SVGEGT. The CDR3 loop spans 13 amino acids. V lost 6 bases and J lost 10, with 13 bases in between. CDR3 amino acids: CASSPARGSPLHF. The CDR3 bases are TGTGCCAGCAGCCCGGCGAGGGGCTCACCCCTCCACTTT.